The clone carrying this T cell receptor (beta chain) was counted many times. No antigen is known for it. CDR3-region Arm-PCR and iRepertoire HTBI primers produced the TCR beta libraries. From the multiplex PCR reads, TCRdb called clonotypes with MiXCR, one entry per CDR3 protein. The table shows approximately 360,000 distinct CDR3 sequences, with 12% occurring only once. The data originate from a study of regulatory T cells in long-lasting Graves disease. With 4 bases removed from V and 4 bases from J, the gap between germline ends came to 10 bases. Germline V gene lookup returns CDR1 MNHEY and CDR2 SVGAGI. The CDR3 is 13 amino acids. Overall study findings and caveats: New patients shared fewer public clonotypes (roughly 990) than persistent patients did (2,741).

Regarding time point: newly diagnosed GD, antithyroid drugs for less than 3 months. Construction of the TCR library relied on RNA isolated from PBMCs. These data were also reused for a study on T cells in Graves' hyperthyroidism and ophthalmopathy.

Sequenced here: peripheral blood mononuclear cells (PBMCs), sampled at new diagnosis, from a patient treated with antithyroid drugs. This chain connects TRBV6-5 to TRBJ1-1, with no clear D. The receptor was isolated from a young woman with Graves disease. As DNA, the CDR3 is TGTGCCAGCAGTTTGGTGTTGGGCACTGAAGCTTTCTTT. It codes for CASSLVLGTEAFF.